This T cell receptor (beta chain) appears in the sequencing data of a study of T cell responses to AZD1222 COVID-19 vaccine. Study-level information: Analysis merged second doses at about 4 or about 12 weeks.

The data were produced by immunoSEQ multiplex PCR, yet TCRdb's version contains in-frame clones alone and is incomplete. The sample shows approximately 94,000 clones, around 90% of them seen only once. Study observations and caveats: Targets within unmutated variant regions were reportedly found for nearly half of spike-specific TCRs. Among the donors, most were white British and more were female, and clonal diversity was possibly underestimated. Repertoires were obtained only post-peak T cell response.

Germline V gene sequence: CDR1 MGHRA, CDR2 YSYEKL. The CDR3 sequence is 14 residues long. The trim removed 5 bases at V and 4 bases at J, leaving 7 bases unmatched. Worth noting for this clone: The antigen is not known.

The sequencing here drew on peripheral blood, taken on day 0 of AZD1222 vaccination. V is TRBV4-1 and J is TRBJ1-2, with TRBD1 matching over 7 bases. This receptor was obtained from an adult in good health. The DNA of the CDR3 is TGCGCCAGCAGCTATGACAGGGTAGGCTATGGCTACACCTTC. It codes for CASSYDRVGYGYTF.